This T cell receptor beta chain was retrieved from a study of PD-L1 blockade in urothelial cancer. As for the study in general: From 0 to 3 prior chemotherapy regimens had been given to the patients.

This sample's time point: pretreatment peripheral blood. Germline values: CDR1 SGHTA, CDR2 FQGNSA. V lost 6 bases and J 0 bases, leaving 15 bases between the germline ends. CDR3 length: 15 residues. Profiling relied on immunoSEQ multiplex PCR, and the TCRdb table lists in-frame clones only, not all of them. Among 60,000 to 75,000 clones listed, 70% to 90% were seen once. V gene TRBV7-2 combines with J gene TRBJ2-7; TRBD1 is a possible D gene (5 bases). The clonotype was recovered from a man aged 55 to 70 with urothelial cancer. Sequencing used PBMCs, obtained around atezolizumab (anti-PD-L1) treatment. The CDR3 spells CASSTQGWSSYEQYF. The CDR3 DNA reads TGTGCCAGCAGTACCCAGGGCTGGAGCTCCTACGAGCAGTACTTC.